This TCR beta chain emerged from a study of PD-L1 blockade in urothelial cancer. In the study overall: Analyses were performed on blood at 3 weeks after treatment start (the second dose) and at 6 weeks.

The germline V gene encodes CDR1 SGHDN and CDR2 FVKESK. This CDR3 spans 12 amino acids. Trimming left V 3 bases short and J 7 bases short, with 7 bases between. Synthetic templates analogous to TCR were spiked into all PCRs individually. Generated by immunoSEQ multiplex PCR, the TCRdb table keeps only in-frame clones and is missing some. The sample consists of approximately 86,000 clones, over 80% of them appearing once. Time point of the sample: pretreatment peripheral blood. A word on this clone: Its target is unknown.

Overall study findings and caveats: For durable-benefit patients, tumor-associated blood clones expanded more at 3 weeks.

The chain links TRBV14 to TRBJ2-1; D uncertain. This specimen was PBMCs, taken around atezolizumab (anti-PD-L1) treatment. This sequence was found in a man aged 35 to 55 with urothelial cancer. The CDR3 nucleotides are TGTGCCAGCAGCCAGGTGCGAAATGAGCAGTTCTTC. This translates into CASSQVRNEQFF. The full variable domain, in which reference TRBV14 and TRBJ2-1 provide the parts outside the CDR3, is EAGVTQFPSHSVIEKGQTVTLRCDPISGHDNLYWYRRVMGKEIKFLLHFVKESKQDESGMPNNRFLAERTGGTYSTLKVQPAELEDSGVYFCASSQVRNEQFFGPGTRLTVL.